This T cell receptor beta chain stems from a study of blood T cell repertoires in COVID-19 (dated by TCRdb to 2018 to 2021). Background for the entire study: The collaborator samples originated in the United States, Italy and Spain and spanned the acute and convalescent phases of COVID-19. A freely available public database, intended as a resource for researchers studying the immune response to SARS-CoV-2, is where the repertoires were released. The prospective study material was composed of cDNA or gDNA derived from T cells, B-cell-depleted T cells, or PBMCs. Subjects who had been exposed to COVID-19, were actively infected with it, or had recovered from it provided the deeply sampled blood TCRbeta repertoires that made up the dataset. Nearly every sample came with metadata listing a de-identified subject ID, COVID-19 status, age in years and sex. Where available, HLA class I and class II types were taken from metadata supplied by the sample provider and were not determined by assay-based typing. The samples were drawn from the first 160 participants of the ongoing ImmuneRACE study and from 950 to 1,500 subjects provided by 6 global collaborators. What the research found in general, with its limitations: The quantity of clinical and demographic metadata differed by source and by participant and was supplied without curation.

TCRbeta CDR3 regions were amplified from genomic DNA by means of the immunoSEQ Assay, a bias-controlled multiplex PCR. The study's own analysis went as follows. The number of nucleated cells in each sample was estimated from the amplification of reference gene primers within the assay. To quantify the absolute abundance of each unique TCRbeta CDR3 rearrangement, sequence reads were collapsed and filtered. For each sample, productive Simpson clonality was calculated by taking the square root of Simpson's diversity index across productive rearrangements. The table was pulled from immuneACCESS by TCRdb, which kept in-frame rearrangements only. Such tables lose some clones; where checked, under half of the loss comes from unresolved V genes, and the rest has no known cause. For V, J and clone size, that table is used; D and trimming come from the DNA. The sample table contains approximately 58,000 clones; only one count was recorded for 75% to 85% of them. More than 5% of the sample comes from the top ten.

Turning to this clone: What antigen it recognizes has not been identified. Qualities for individual bases were not recorded, and no much larger clone is one base off.

The CDR3 contains 16 residues, cysteine and phenylalanine counted. Only the CDR3 part of the read is kept: 48 bases, read in frame from the first base. As encoded in the germline V gene (reference sequence), CDR1 is LGHDT while CDR2 is YNNKEL. V has 4 bases trimmed and J has 8 bases trimmed; junction bases matching no gene number 12. The collaborating institutions used their own protocols to collect whole blood in K2EDTA tubes. For TCRbeta analysis, collaborators shipped samples in one of three forms: frozen whole blood, isolated PBMCs, or DNA extracted from either of those sample types. The sequence derives from a woman in her fifties or sixties with acute or convalescent COVID-19. The sequence is built from TRBV3-1 (or the pseudogene TRBV3-2) and TRBJ1-2; TRBD1 aligns with 11 central bases. Sequencing was done on a sample of peripheral blood. The CDR3 region: CASSPGQGAPVWGYTF. The nucleotide sequence reads TGTGCCAGCAGCCCCGGACAGGGGGCGCCGGTATGGGGCTACACCTTC.